The clone carrying this TCR beta chain was detected once. The data were produced by immunoSEQ multiplex PCR, yet TCRdb's version contains in-frame clones alone and is incomplete. Among roughly 51,000 clones listed, 90% to 95% were seen once. The data are from a study of T cell changes during pregnancy in multiple sclerosis. The V gene end was trimmed by 4 bases and the J gene end by 11 bases; junction bases not matched to a gene: 12. Germline-derived CDR1 and CDR2 are MNHEY and SMNVEV (reference sequence). The CDR3 contains 15 residues. This clonotype was obtained from a female donor with multiple sclerosis, enrolled in a pregnancy study. The chain employs TRBV27 and TRBJ1-4; 8 bases line up with TRBD1. The source was CD8+ T cells from peripheral blood mononuclear cells, collected before pregnancy. CDR3 DNA: TGTGCCAGCAGTTCCCGGGCAGGGGGCACTAGGAAACTGTTTTTT. Protein product: CASSSRAGGTRKLFF. Combining the CDR3 with reference TRBV27 and TRBJ1-4 gives the whole variable domain EAQVTQNPRYLITVTGKKLTVTCSQNMNHEYMSWYRQDPGLGLRQIYYSMNVEVTDKGDVPEGYKVSRKEKRNFPLILESPSPNQTSLYFCASSSRAGGTRKLFFGSGTQLSVL.